This TCR beta chain comes out of a study of identical twins. The ends were cut back, 6 bases at V and 0 bases at J, with 15 bases in the middle. This CDR3 has 16 residues. CDR1 is SNHLY and CDR2 is FYNNEI in the germline V gene. Via MiXCR, TCRdb re-called the 5' RACE reads, giving one row per CDR3 protein. The table has 200,000 to 250,000 distinct CDR3 sequences, 10% to 15% seen once. This same sample was also taken into another study, of yellow fever vaccine responses in identical twins.

What was sequenced was memory (CD45RO+) T cells sorted from blood. The source of this sequence is a woman between 18 and 29 years old in good health. The rearrangement uses TRBV2 and TRBJ2-1; unclear D gene. The CDR3 nucleotides read TGTGCCAGCAGGGCTGTAGATCTTGCCTCCTACAATGAGCAGTTCTTC. Residues: CASRAVDLASYNEQFF.